The clone carrying this TCR beta chain was recorded many times. What it binds is unknown. This specimen belongs to a study of blood T cells in healthy people across ages. Notes on the study in general: There were more naive CD4+ cells and higher diversity in long-lived donors than in aged donors.

Per the germline V gene, CDR1 is SQVTM and CDR2 is ANQGSEA. The CDR3 length is 15 residues. Trimming removed 4 bases from V and 1 base from J; junction bases left unmatched: 4. The use of a sample-barcoded 5' primer and a J-beta primer mix characterized a second PCR of roughly 6 to 11 cycles. A template-switch adaptor with 12 random nucleotides tagged each cDNA molecule. TCRdb recomputed calls from the 5' RACE reads with MiXCR, one row per CDR3 protein. The sample consists of about 690,000 distinct CDR3 sequences, approximately 40% of them appearing once. Material: blood. This sequence joins TRBV29-1 and TRBJ2-3; 11 bases align to TRBD2. This TCR derives from a man older than 75 in good health. The CDR3 DNA sequence: TGCAGCGTTGGAAATAGCGGGAGGGGCACAGATACGCAGTATTTT. Its protein is CSVGNSGRGTDTQYF.